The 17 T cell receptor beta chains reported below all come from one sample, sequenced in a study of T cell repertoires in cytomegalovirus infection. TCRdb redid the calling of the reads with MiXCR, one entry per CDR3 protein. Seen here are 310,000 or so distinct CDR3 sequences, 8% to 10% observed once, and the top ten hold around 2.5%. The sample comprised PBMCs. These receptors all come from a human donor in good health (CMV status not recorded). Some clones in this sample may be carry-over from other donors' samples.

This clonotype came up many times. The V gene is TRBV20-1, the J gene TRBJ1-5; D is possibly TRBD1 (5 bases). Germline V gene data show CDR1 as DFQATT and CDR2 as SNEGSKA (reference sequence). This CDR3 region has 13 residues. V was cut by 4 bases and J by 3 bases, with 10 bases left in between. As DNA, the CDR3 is TGCAGTGCTATAACAGGTCTCAATCAGCCCCAGCATTTT. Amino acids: CSAITGLNQPQHF.

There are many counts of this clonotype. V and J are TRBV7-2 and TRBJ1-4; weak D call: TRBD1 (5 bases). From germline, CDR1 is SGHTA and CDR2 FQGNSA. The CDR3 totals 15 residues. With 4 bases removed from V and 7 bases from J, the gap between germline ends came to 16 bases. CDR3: CASSSGGVGGEKLFF. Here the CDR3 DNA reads TGTGCCAGCAGCTCAGGAGGGGTGGGGGGTGAAAAACTGTTTTTT.

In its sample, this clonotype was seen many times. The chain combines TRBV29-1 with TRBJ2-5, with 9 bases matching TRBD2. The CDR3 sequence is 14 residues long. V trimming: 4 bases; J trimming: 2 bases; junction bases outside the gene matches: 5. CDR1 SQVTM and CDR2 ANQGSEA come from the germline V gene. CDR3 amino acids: CSVGLAGNQETQYF. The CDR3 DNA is TGCAGCGTTGGCCTAGCGGGGAATCAAGAGACCCAGTACTTC.

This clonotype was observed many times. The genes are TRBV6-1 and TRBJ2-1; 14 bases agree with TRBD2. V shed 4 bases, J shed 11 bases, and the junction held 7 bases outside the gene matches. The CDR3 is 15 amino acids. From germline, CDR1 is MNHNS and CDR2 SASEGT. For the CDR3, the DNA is TGTGCCAGCAGTGTAACCGGGACTAGCGGGGGCCAGCAGTTCTTC. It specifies CASSVTGTSGGQQFF.

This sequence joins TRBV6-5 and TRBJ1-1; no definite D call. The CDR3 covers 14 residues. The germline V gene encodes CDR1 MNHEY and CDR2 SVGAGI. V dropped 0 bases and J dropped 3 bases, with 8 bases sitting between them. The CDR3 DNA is TGTGCCAGCAGTTACTCGACCACTGACACTGAAGCTTTCTTT. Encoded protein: CASSYSTTDTEAFF.

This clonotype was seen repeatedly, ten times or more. This CDR3 is CASSLGRAGNQPQHF. The CDR3 coding sequence is TGTGCCAGCAGCTTGGGCAGGGCTGGGAATCAGCCCCAGCATTTT. The V call is TRBV7-9, the J call TRBJ1-5, with D possibly being TRBD1 (5 bases). This CDR3 is built from 15 residues. Trimming took off 3 bases at V and 4 bases at J, with 13 bases between the two ends. Germline V gene sequence: CDR1 SEHNR, CDR2 FQNEAQ (reference sequence).

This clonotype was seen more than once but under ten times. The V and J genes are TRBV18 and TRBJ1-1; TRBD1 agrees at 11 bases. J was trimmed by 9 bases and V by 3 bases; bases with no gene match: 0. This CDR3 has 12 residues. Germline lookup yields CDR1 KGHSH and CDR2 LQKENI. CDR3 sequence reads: CASSPDRGQAFF. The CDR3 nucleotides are TGTGCCAGCTCACCGGACAGGGGGCAAGCTTTCTTT.

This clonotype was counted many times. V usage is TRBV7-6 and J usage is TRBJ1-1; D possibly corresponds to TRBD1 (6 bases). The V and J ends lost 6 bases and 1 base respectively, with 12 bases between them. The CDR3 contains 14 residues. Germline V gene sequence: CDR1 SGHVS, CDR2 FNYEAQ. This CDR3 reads CASSPTGANTEAFF. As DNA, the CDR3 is TGTGCCAGCAGTCCGACAGGAGCGAACACTGAAGCTTTCTTT.

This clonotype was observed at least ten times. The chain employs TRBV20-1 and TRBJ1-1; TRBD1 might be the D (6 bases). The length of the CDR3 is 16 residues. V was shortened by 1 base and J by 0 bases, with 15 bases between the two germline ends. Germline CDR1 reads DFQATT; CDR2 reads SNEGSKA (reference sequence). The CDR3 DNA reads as TGCAGTGCTAGAGGGGGGCAGGGGAGGATGAACACTGAAGCTTTCTTT. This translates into CSARGGQGRMNTEAFF.

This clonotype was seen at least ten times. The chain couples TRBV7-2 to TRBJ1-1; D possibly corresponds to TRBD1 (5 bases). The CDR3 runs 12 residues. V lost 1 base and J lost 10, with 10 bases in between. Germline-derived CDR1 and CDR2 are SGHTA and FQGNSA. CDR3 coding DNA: TGTGCCAGCAGCTTAGGGGGGGGGGGAGCTTTCTTT. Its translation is CASSLGGGGAFF.

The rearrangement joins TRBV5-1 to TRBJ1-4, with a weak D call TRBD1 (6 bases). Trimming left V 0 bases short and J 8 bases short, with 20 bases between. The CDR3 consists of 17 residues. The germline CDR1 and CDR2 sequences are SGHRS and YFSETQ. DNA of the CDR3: TGCGCCAGCAGCTTGGGCGGGGGAACAGGGATCGGCGAAAAACTGTTTTTT. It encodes CASSLGGGTGIGEKLFF. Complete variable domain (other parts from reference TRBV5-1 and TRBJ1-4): KAGVTQTPRYLIKTRGQQVTLSCSPISGHRSVSWYQQTPGQGLQFLFEYFSETQRNKGNFPGRFSGRQFSNSRSEMNVSTLELGDSALYLCASSLGGGTGIGEKLFFGSGTQLSVL.

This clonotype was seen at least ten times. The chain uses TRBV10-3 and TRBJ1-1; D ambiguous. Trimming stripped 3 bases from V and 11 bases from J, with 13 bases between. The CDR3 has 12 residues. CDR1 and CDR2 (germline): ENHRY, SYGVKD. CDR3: CAISDNGPWAFF. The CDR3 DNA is TGTGCCATCAGTGACAATGGCCCTTGGGCTTTCTTT.

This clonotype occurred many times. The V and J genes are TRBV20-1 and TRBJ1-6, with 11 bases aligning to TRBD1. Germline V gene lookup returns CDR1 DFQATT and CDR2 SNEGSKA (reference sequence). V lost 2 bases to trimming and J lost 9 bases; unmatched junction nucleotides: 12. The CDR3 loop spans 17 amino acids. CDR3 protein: CSARLRDRGNAGSPLHF. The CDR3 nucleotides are TGCAGTGCTAGACTAAGGGACAGGGGGAACGCCGGTTCACCCCTCCACTTT.

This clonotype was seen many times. CDR3 sequence: CASSLNGPTYEQYF. CDR3 in DNA: TGTGCCAGCAGCTTAAACGGACCGACCTACGAGCAGTACTTC. The chain couples TRBV7-2 to TRBJ2-7; D is unresolved. Germline V gene sequence: CDR1 SGHTA, CDR2 FQGNSA. CDR3 length equals 14 residues. V lost 2 bases and J 2 bases, leaving 10 bases between the germline ends.

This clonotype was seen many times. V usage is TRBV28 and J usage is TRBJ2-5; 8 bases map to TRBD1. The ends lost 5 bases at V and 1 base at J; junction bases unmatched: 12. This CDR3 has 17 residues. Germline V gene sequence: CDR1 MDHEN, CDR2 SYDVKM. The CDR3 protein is CASSPIPQGAAQETQYF. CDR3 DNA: TGTGCCAGCAGTCCTATCCCTCAGGGGGCCGCCCAAGAGACCCAGTACTTC.

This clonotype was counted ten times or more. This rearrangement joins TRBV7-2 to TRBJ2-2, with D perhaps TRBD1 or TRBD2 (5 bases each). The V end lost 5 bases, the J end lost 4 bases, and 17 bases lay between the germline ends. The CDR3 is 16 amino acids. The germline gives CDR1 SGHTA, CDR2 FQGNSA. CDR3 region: CASSKLSGTVTGELFF. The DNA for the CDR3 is TGTGCCAGCAGCAAGTTATCCGGGACGGTCACCGGGGAGCTGTTTTTT.

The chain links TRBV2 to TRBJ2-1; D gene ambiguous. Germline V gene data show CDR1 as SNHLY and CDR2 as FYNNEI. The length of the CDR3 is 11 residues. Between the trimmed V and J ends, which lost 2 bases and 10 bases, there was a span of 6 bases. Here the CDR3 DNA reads TGTGCCAGCAGTGAATGGCAGGAGCAGTTCTTC. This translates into CASSEWQEQFF.